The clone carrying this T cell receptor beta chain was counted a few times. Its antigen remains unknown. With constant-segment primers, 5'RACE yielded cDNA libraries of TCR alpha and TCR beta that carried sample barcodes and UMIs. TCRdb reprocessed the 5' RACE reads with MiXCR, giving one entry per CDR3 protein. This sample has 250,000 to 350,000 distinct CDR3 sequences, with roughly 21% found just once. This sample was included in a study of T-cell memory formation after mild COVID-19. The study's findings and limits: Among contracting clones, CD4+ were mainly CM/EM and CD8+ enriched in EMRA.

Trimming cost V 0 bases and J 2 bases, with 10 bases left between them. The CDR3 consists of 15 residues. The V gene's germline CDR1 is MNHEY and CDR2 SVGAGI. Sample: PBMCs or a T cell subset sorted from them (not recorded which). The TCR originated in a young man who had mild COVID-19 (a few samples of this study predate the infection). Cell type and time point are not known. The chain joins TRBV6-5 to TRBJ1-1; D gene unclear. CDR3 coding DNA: TGTGCCAGCAGTTACTCCCTAGGACTAAACACTGAAGCTTTCTTT. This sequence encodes CASSYSLGLNTEAFF.